A selection of T cell receptor beta chains follows, all from one sample in a study of blood T cell repertoires in COVID-19. The table came from immunoSEQ multiplex PCR; TCRdb's copy has only in-frame clones and leaves some out. The repertoire holds about 170,000 clones, with 82% as singletons. Sample: peripheral blood. These receptor sequences come from a woman aged 40-49 years with COVID-19, enrolled during active disease. The CDR3 runs from the conserved cysteine through the conserved F or W. Fields, in order: J gene, clone size, V gene, D gene, CDR3 DNA, CDR3 protein. A D gene is named only where the DNA matches it firmly. Rows may omit the clone size; those that give it use once, few, many or a size class.

TRBJ1-4,NA,TRBV5-6,TRBD1,TGTGCCAGCAGCTCTACTGACAGGGCAACTAATGAAAAACTGTTTTTT,CASSSTDRATNEKLFF
TRBJ1-2,NA,TRBV7-8,NA,TGTGCCAGCAGCGTAAACAGGGCTCTCTATGGCTACACCTTC,CASSVNRALYGYTF
TRBJ1-5,few,TRBV11-2,TRBD1,TGTGCCAGCAGCTTACAGGGGGCAAATCAGCCCCAGCATTTT,CASSLQGANQPQHF
TRBJ1-3,NA,TRBV6-5,TRBD1,TGTGCCAGCAAACGACAGGGAGAGGGAAACACCATATATTTT,CASKRQGEGNTIYF
TRBJ1-2,NA,TRBV20-1,NA,TGCAGTGCTAGTAACCGAGCACCGTTCGGCTACACCTTC,CSASNRAPFGYTF
TRBJ1-2,NA,TRBV2,TRBD1,TGTGCCAGCCACCTTTCCCGACAGGGGGCGCGAGGCTACACCTTC,CASHLSRQGARGYTF
TRBJ2-3,once,TRBV29-1,TRBD2,TGCAGCGGGGGACTAGCGGACCTCGATACGCAGTATTTT,CSGGLADLDTQYF
TRBJ1-1,NA,TRBV6-5,NA,TGTGCCAGCGGGACTCTTGAAGCTTTCTTT,CASGTLEAFF
TRBJ1-1,few,TRBV30,NA,TGTGCCTGGAGTGTAGGGGCACCGAACACTGAAGCTTTCTTT,CAWSVGAPNTEAFF
TRBJ1-1,NA,TRBV7-9,TRBD1,TGTGCCAGCAGCCAGCAGGGGGGTCTCAGTGAAGCTTTCTTT,CASSQQGGLSEAFF
TRBJ1-1,NA,TRBV30,NA,TGTGCCTGGAGGACAGGAGTTCGAATCACTGAAGCTTTCTTT,CAWRTGVRITEAFF